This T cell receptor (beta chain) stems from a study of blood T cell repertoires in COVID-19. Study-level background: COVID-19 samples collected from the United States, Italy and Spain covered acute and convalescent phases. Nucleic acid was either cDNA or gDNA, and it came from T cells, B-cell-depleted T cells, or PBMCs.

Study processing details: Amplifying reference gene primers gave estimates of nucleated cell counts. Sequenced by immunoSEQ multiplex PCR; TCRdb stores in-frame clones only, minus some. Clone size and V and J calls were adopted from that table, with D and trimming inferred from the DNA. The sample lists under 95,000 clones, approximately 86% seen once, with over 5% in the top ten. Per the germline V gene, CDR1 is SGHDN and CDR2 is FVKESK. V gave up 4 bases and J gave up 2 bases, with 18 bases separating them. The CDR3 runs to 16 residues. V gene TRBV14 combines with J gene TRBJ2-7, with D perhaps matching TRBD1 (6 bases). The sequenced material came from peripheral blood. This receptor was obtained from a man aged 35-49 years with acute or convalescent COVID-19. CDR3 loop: CASSRLGGSPAYEQYF. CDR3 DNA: TGTGCCAGCAGCCGCTTAGGGGGTTCCCCGGCCTACGAGCAGTACTTC.